Below are 16 T cell receptor beta chains sequenced from a single sample in a study of cytomegalovirus exposure and HLA in healthy donors. Primers included in the PCR were 60 Vbeta and 13 Jbeta primers. Some clones are missing from TCRdb's copy, which holds only in-frame ones; the method was immunoSEQ multiplex PCR. The sample lists some 150,000 clones, about 60% occurring once. Sequencing input: PBMCs. The receptor set was obtained from an older woman in good health and CMV-seropositive.

Only a few counts were recorded for this clone. This rearrangement joins TRBV18 to TRBJ1-5; a weak D match, TRBD1 (6 bases). Germline CDR1 reads KGHSH; CDR2 reads LQKENI. CDR3 size: 15 residues. Deletions cut 2 bases from V and 6 bases from J, with 14 bases between. The CDR3 loop is CASSPGRGTSQPQHF. CDR3 nucleotide sequence: TGTGCCAGCTCACCAGGGAGGGGGACAAGTCAGCCCCAGCATTTT.

This chain joins TRBV7-2 and TRBJ2-1; D call uncertain. The CDR3 spans 14 residues. Germline V gene data show CDR1 as SGHTA and CDR2 as FQGNSA. The V end lost 7 bases, the J end lost 6 bases, and 16 bases lay between the germline ends. The CDR3 spells CASTPMGRPNEQFF. Written as DNA, the CDR3 is TGTGCCAGCACCCCGATGGGCAGACCCAATGAGCAGTTCTTC.

The chain combines TRBV18 with TRBJ1-5, with 8 bases fitting TRBD1. The CDR3 length is 14 residues. Germline trimming cut 6 bases from V and 3 bases from J; bases unmatched to any gene: 4. Germline V gene lookup returns CDR1 KGHSH and CDR2 LQKENI. The chain's CDR3 is CASSLTGDNQPQHF. CDR3 sequence (DNA): TGTGCCAGCTCCCTGACAGGGGACAATCAGCCCCAGCATTTT.

This clone has a handful of counts. The chain combines TRBV30 with TRBJ2-5; 8 bases are a match to TRBD2. Germline V gene data show CDR1 as GTSNPN and CDR2 as SVGIG (reference sequence). The CDR3 has 17 amino acids. Trimming took 2 bases from V and 1 from J; bases not matched to a gene: 12. The CDR3 spells CAWSTLPLAGSQETQYF. CDR3 coding DNA: TGTGCCTGGAGTACCCTGCCTCTAGCGGGTAGCCAAGAGACCCAGTACTTC.

V is TRBV28 and J is TRBJ1-5, with D unclear. V was clipped by 6 bases and J by 9 bases, with 21 bases between them. This CDR3 has 15 residues. The germline gives CDR1 MDHEN, CDR2 SYDVKM. CDR3 coding DNA: TGTGCCAGCAGGTCCACCCCAGGAGGGCCTGGGCCCCAGCATTTT. Protein: CASRSTPGGPGPQHF. Combining the CDR3 with reference TRBV28 and TRBJ1-5 gives the whole variable domain DVKVTQSSRYLVKRTGEKVFLECVQDMDHENMFWYRQDPGLGLRLIYFSYDVKMKEKGDIPEGYSVSREKKERFSLILESASTNQTSMYLCASRSTPGGPGPQHFGDGTRLSIL.

The rearrangement uses TRBV11-3 and TRBJ1-3, with TRBD1 matching 7 bases. With 1 base clipped from V and 1 base from J, the junction kept 7 bases outside the gene matches. The V gene's germline CDR1 is SGHNT and CDR2 YENEEA. The CDR3 is 17 residues long. This chain's CDR3 is CASSLGGTATSGNTIYF. CDR3 nucleotide sequence: TGTGCCAGCAGCTTAGGGGGGACAGCGACTTCTGGAAACACCATATATTTT.

The chain recombines TRBV5-1 with TRBJ2-7; 8 bases agree with TRBD1. Trimming at V came to 0 bases and at J to 3 bases, leaving 5 bases not matched to a gene. The V gene's germline CDR1 is SGHRS and CDR2 YFSETQ. The CDR3 has 15 residues. CDR3 nucleotides: TGCGCCAGCAGCTTGGGGCAGGGGGCTATCTACGAGCAGTACTTC. Its translation is CASSLGQGAIYEQYF.

This rearrangement joins TRBV29-1 to TRBJ2-1, with 9 positions matching TRBD2. Germline loops: CDR1 SQVTM, CDR2 ANQGSEA. V lost 3 bases and J lost 0; bases outside the gene matches: 3. The CDR3 spans 15 residues. The CDR3 region is CSVDQTSGSYNEQFF. The CDR3 coding sequence is TGCAGCGTTGATCAGACTAGCGGCTCCTACAATGAGCAGTTCTTC.

Comments on this clone: Other DNA sequences from this sample encode an identical CDR3 as well. The genes are TRBV28 and TRBJ2-3; perhaps TRBD2 as D (6 bases). This CDR3 is built from 14 residues. Germline V lookup: CDR1 MDHEN, CDR2 SYDVKM. The V and J ends lost 8 bases and 1 base respectively, with 13 bases between them. CDR3 protein: CASSSGGGTDTQYF. The CDR3 nucleotides are TGTGCCAGCTCTTCCGGGGGAGGCACAGATACGCAGTATTTT.

This sequence joins TRBV29-1 and TRBJ2-3, with D unclear. The CDR3 loop spans 14 amino acids. V lost 4 bases and J 0 bases, leaving 11 bases between the germline ends. In germline, CDR1 is SQVTM, CDR2 ANQGSEA. Written as DNA, the CDR3 is TGCAGCGTTGCGCAGGCCACTAGCACAGATACGCAGTATTTT. It is translated as CSVAQATSTDTQYF.

The chain combines TRBV11-1 with TRBJ2-5; a possible D gene is TRBD2 (6 bases). The CDR3 is 16 amino acids. With 5 bases removed from V and 0 bases from J, the gap between germline ends came to 16 bases. The V gene's germline CDR1 is SGHAT and CDR2 FQDESV (reference sequence). The chain's CDR3 is CASSRGQSGYQETQYF. CDR3 coding DNA: TGTGCCAGCAGCCGCGGACAAAGCGGGTACCAAGAGACCCAGTACTTC. Variable domain in full (rest from reference TRBV11-1 and TRBJ2-5): EAEVAQSPRYKITEKSQAVAFWCDPISGHATLYWYRQILGQGPELLVQFQDESVVDDSQLPKDRFSAERLKGVDSTLKIQPAELGDSAMYLCASSRGQSGYQETQYFGPGTRLLVL.

This chain connects TRBV19 to TRBJ2-5, with 7 positions matching TRBD1. V was clipped by 5 bases and J by 0 bases; unmatched bases: 6. CDR3 length: 15 residues. Germline V CDR1 and CDR2: LNHDA, SQIVND (reference sequence). The CDR3 bases are TGTGCCAGTAGTCCGACAGGGTACTACCAAGAGACCCAGTACTTC. Encoded protein: CASSPTGYYQETQYF.

The J gene is TRBJ2-5, the V gene TRBV5-1; 8 bases are shared with TRBD1. CDR3 length: 15 residues. The germline V gene has CDR1 SGHRS and CDR2 YFSETQ. J lost 5 bases, V lost 3 bases, and 9 bases had no gene match. In nucleotides, the CDR3 is TGCGCCAGCAGCTCAAGCCAGGGGGCGCAGGAGACCCAGTACTTC. It yields the protein CASSSSQGAQETQYF.

This clone was seen a few times. The rearrangement joins TRBV23-1 to TRBJ2-7; maybe TRBD1 (6 bases). TRBV23-1 is assigned to the ORF class and has an uncertain function. This CDR3 is built from 14 residues. The germline V and J ends were trimmed by 6 bases and 0 bases, with 12 bases remaining between them. The CDR3 protein is CASRSTGSSYEQYF. In DNA, the CDR3 is TGCGCCAGCAGATCTACAGGGAGCTCCTACGAGCAGTACTTC.

The J gene is TRBJ1-2, the V gene TRBV7-2; 8 nucleotides match TRBD1. Germline CDR1 reads SGHTA; CDR2 reads FQGNSA. With V trimmed by 5 bases and J by 4 bases, 6 bases remained unmatched. The CDR3 covers 14 residues. The CDR3 nucleotides read TGTGCCAGCAGCATTGGACAGGGCCTCTATGGCTACACCTTC. This sequence encodes CASSIGQGLYGYTF.

The gene calls are TRBV4-2 and TRBJ2-5; TRBD2 matches at 11 bases. TRBJ2-7 matches the DNA end more closely, so the J call is doubtful. Germline V gene lookup returns CDR1 LGHNA and CDR2 YNFKEQ. The CDR3 has 15 residues. CDR3 sequence reads: CASSPRLAGTSEQYF. The CDR3 DNA sequence: TGTGCCAGCAGCCCCAGACTAGCGGGGACATCCGAGCAGTACTTC.